Presented here are 21 T cell receptor beta chains from one specimen sequenced in a study of blood T cell repertoires in COVID-19. Using immunoSEQ multiplex PCR, the repertoire was profiled, and TCRdb retains in-frame clones only, with some absent. The table has roughly 30,000 clones, roughly 80% seen once. The specimen sequenced was peripheral blood. These receptors all come from an older woman with acute or convalescent COVID-19.

The V gene is TRBV5-8, the J gene TRBJ2-7; unclear D gene. The CDR3 is 17 residues long. CDR1 is SGHTS and CDR2 is YDEGEE in the germline V gene. V lost 4 bases to trimming and J lost 7 bases, with 27 bases between them. The CDR3 here is CASSIPPWWRRSTEQYF. The CDR3 DNA is TGTGCCAGCAGCATACCCCCATGGTGGCGCCGCTCGACAGAGCAGTACTTC.

This CDR3 is CSVGTGDNQPQHF. The CDR3 DNA is TGCAGCGTTGGAACCGGGGACAATCAGCCCCAGCATTTT. V usage is TRBV29-1 and J usage is TRBJ1-5; no clear D. The CDR3 extends over 13 amino acids. V dropped 4 bases and J dropped 3 bases, with 10 bases sitting between them. The V gene's germline CDR1 is SQVTM and CDR2 ANQGSEA.

V usage is TRBV5-1 and J usage is TRBJ1-1, with 8 bases identical to TRBD1. V lost 2 bases, J lost 7 bases, and 7 bases stayed unmatched. Germline V gives CDR1 SGHRS, CDR2 YFSETQ. The CDR3 runs to 14 residues. The CDR3 region has the DNA TGCGCCAGCAGCTTTGCCGGACAGGGAAGTGAAGCTTTCTTT. Amino acids: CASSFAGQGSEAFF.

The rearrangement uses TRBV9 and TRBJ2-6; D is possibly TRBD1 (6 bases). Trimming removed 4 bases at V and 0 bases at J, with 17 bases between. There are 18 residues in the CDR3. The germline V gene encodes CDR1 SGDLS and CDR2 YYNGEE. The CDR3, as DNA: TGTGCCAGCAGCCCTCGGACAGTTAACCCCTCTGGGGCCAACGTCCTGACTTTC. Amino acids: CASSPRTVNPSGANVLTF. Combining the CDR3 with reference TRBV9 and TRBJ2-6 gives the whole variable domain DSGVTQTPKHLITATGQRVTLRCSPRSGDLSVYWYQQSLDQGLQFLIQYYNGEERAKGNILERFSAQQFPDLHSELNLSSLELGDSALYFCASSPRTVNPSGANVLTFGAGSRLTVL.

This rearrangement joins TRBV5-1 to TRBJ1-1; 7 nucleotides match TRBD1. Germline CDR1 reads SGHRS; CDR2 reads YFSETQ. The CDR3 sequence is 14 residues long. After removal of 4 bases from V and 5 bases from J, the junction contained 8 bases not matched to a gene. DNA of the CDR3: TGCGCCAGCAGCGGGACAGCCGGGGGAACTGAAGCTTTCTTT. Translated: CASSGTAGGTEAFF.

This chain joins TRBV7-9 and TRBJ1-3, with a possible D match to TRBD1 (5 bases). V lost 5 bases and J 0 bases, leaving 17 bases between the germline ends. Germline V CDR1 and CDR2: SEHNR, FQNEAQ (reference sequence). The CDR3 runs 17 residues. Written as DNA, the CDR3 is TGTGCCAGCAGCCCTTCTGGGGGGTTTAGCTCTGGAAACACCATATATTTT. Residues: CASSPSGGFSSGNTIYF.

The chain couples TRBV7-3 to TRBJ1-1; the match to TRBD1 covers 11 bases. Germline loops: CDR1 SGHTA, CDR2 FQGTGA. J gave up 3 bases and V 8 bases, and 11 bases lay outside the gene matches. The CDR3 covers 16 residues. CDR3 nucleotide sequence: TGTGCCAGCCGAAAGACCCCGGGACAGGGGGACACTGAAGCTTTCTTT. It codes for CASRKTPGQGDTEAFF. The whole variable domain, filled in from reference TRBV7-3 and TRBJ1-1, reads GAGVSQTPSNKVTEKGKYVELRCDPISGHTALYWYRQSLGQGPEFLIYFQGTGAADDSGLPNDRFFAVRPEGSVSTLKIQRTERGDSAVYLCASRKTPGQGDTEAFFGQGTRLTVV.

V and J are TRBV7-9 and TRBJ2-4; weak D call: TRBD1 (6 bases). The germline gives CDR1 SEHNR, CDR2 FQNEAQ (reference sequence). The CDR3 has 14 amino acids. Trimming removed 5 bases at V and 1 base at J, with 9 bases between. DNA of the CDR3: TGTGCCAGCAGCCCCCAGGGGGCCAAAAACATTCAGTACTTC. Amino acids: CASSPQGAKNIQYF.

CDR3 coding DNA: TGTGCCAGCAGCCCCCGGGATTGGGGGGATTCCTACAATGAGCAGTTCTTC. Amino acid sequence: CASSPRDWGDSYNEQFF. The V gene is TRBV5-4, the J gene TRBJ2-1; the D gene is possibly TRBD2 (6 bases). This CDR3 region has 17 residues. From germline, CDR1 is SGHNT and CDR2 YYREEE (reference sequence). V shed 4 bases and J shed 1 base, with 18 bases lying between them.

CDR3 DNA sequence: TGTGCCAGCAGCAGGGGACAGGGTCTCTCACCCCTCCACTTT. Its translation: CASSRGQGLSPLHF. The V gene is TRBV7-9, the J gene TRBJ1-6, with 9 bases that match TRBD1. Germline V gives CDR1 SEHNR, CDR2 FQNEAQ (reference sequence). This CDR3 is 14 amino acids long. The ends lost 5 bases at V and 10 bases at J; junction bases unmatched: 6.

The chain uses TRBV14 and TRBJ1-1; D not resolved. CDR1 is SGHDN and CDR2 is FVKESK in the germline V gene. The V end lost 4 bases, the J end lost 0 bases, and 9 bases lay between the germline ends. The CDR3 runs 14 residues. The CDR3 protein is CASSRAGLNTEAFF. The CDR3, as DNA: TGTGCCAGCAGCCGGGCAGGATTGAACACTGAAGCTTTCTTT.

The V gene is TRBV7-2, the J gene TRBJ1-6; weak D call: TRBD1 (6 bases). Germline CDR1 and CDR2: SGHTA and FQGNSA. This CDR3 comprises 16 residues. Trimming removed 5 bases at V and 0 bases at J, with 11 bases between. The CDR3 DNA follows: TGTGCCAGCAGCGACAGGATCGGCTCCTATAATTCACCCCTCCACTTT. This encodes CASSDRIGSYNSPLHF.

The table lists this clone with a few counts. V is TRBV3-1 (or the pseudogene TRBV3-2) and J is TRBJ1-5; D is unresolved. Germline V gene sequence: CDR1 LGHDT, CDR2 YNNKEL (reference sequence). Trimming took off 8 bases at V and 4 bases at J, with 9 bases between the two ends. This CDR3 comprises 12 residues. CDR3 protein: CASGSLNQPQHF. CDR3 coding DNA: TGTGCCAGCGGCAGTTTAAATCAGCCCCAGCATTTT.

This sequence joins TRBV7-3 and TRBJ2-5; D is perhaps TRBD2 (7 bases). The CDR3 consists of 14 residues. Per germline, CDR1 SGHTA and CDR2 FQGTGA. Trimming left V 1 base short and J 4 bases short, with 10 bases between. The CDR3 DNA reads TGTGCCAGCAGCTTAAGAGGGGGGGTAGAGACCCAGTACTTC. Protein product: CASSLRGGVETQYF.

The gene calls are TRBV2 and TRBJ1-1, with 9 bases that match TRBD1. The CDR3 contains 14 residues. CDR1 and CDR2 from the germline V gene are SNHLY and FYNNEI. V lost 7 bases and J lost 2; bases outside the gene matches: 5. For the CDR3, the DNA is TGTGCCAGCAAAGGGACAGGGCCTAACACTGAAGCTTTCTTT. Its protein is CASKGTGPNTEAFF. Full variable domain (outside the CDR3, taken from reference TRBV2 and TRBJ1-1): EPEVTQTPSHQVTQMGQEVILRCVPISNHLYFYWYRQILGQKVEFLVSFYNNEISEKSEIFDDQFSVERPDGSNFTLKIRSTKLEDSAMYFCASKGTGPNTEAFFGQGTRLTVV.

This clone showed up just once. V usage is TRBV29-1 and J usage is TRBJ1-2; D gene unclear. CDR3 size: 13 residues. Germline V gene lookup returns CDR1 SQVTM and CDR2 ANQGSEA. The germline V and J ends were trimmed by 4 bases and 1 base, with 10 bases remaining between them. CDR3: CSVVFKLNYGYTF. The CDR3 nucleotides read TGCAGCGTTGTTTTTAAGCTTAACTATGGCTACACCTTC.

The rearrangement links TRBV9 to TRBJ2-1; TRBD1 is a possible D gene (6 bases). The CDR3 is made up of 13 amino acids. Trimming left V 6 bases short and J 2 bases short, with 9 bases between. The germline CDR1 and CDR2 sequences are SGDLS and YYNGEE. CDR3 sequence reads: CASNGDTYNEQFF. CDR3 nucleotide sequence: TGTGCCAGCAACGGGGACACCTACAATGAGCAGTTCTTC.

The J gene is TRBJ1-1, the V gene TRBV19, with TRBD1 identical over 8 bases. Trimming took 5 bases from V and 3 from J; bases not matched to a gene: 8. In germline, CDR1 is LNHDA, CDR2 SQIVND (reference sequence). The CDR3 is 15 amino acids. This CDR3 reads CASSSRDRIHTEAFF. The CDR3 coding sequence is TGTGCCAGTAGTTCCAGGGACAGGATCCACACTGAAGCTTTCTTT.

This chain connects TRBV19 to TRBJ1-2, with 10 nucleotides matching TRBD1. Looked up from germline, CDR1 is LNHDA and CDR2 is SQIVND (reference sequence). With V trimmed by 6 bases and J by 5 bases, 6 bases remained unmatched. This CDR3 contains 14 residues. The CDR3 protein is CASRGTGDLYGYTF. DNA of the CDR3: TGTGCCAGTAGAGGGACAGGGGATCTTTATGGCTACACCTTC.

V is TRBV3-1 (or the pseudogene TRBV3-2) and J is TRBJ2-4, with a possible D match to TRBD1 (5 bases). Germline V gene data show CDR1 as LGHDT and CDR2 as YNNKEL (reference sequence). This CDR3 contains 15 residues. Deletions cut 4 bases from V and 2 bases from J, with 12 bases between. The chain's CDR3 is CASSPVGLTKNIQYF. In nucleotides, the CDR3 is TGTGCCAGCAGCCCGGTGGGGCTCACCAAAAACATTCAGTACTTC.

This clone was counted only a few times. The V gene is TRBV18, the J gene TRBJ2-6; TRBD1 matches at 10 bases. CDR3 length: 16 residues. Looked up from germline, CDR1 is KGHSH and CDR2 is LQKENI. V gave up 3 bases and J gave up 2 bases; unmatched junction bases: 1. The CDR3 nucleotides read TGTGCCAGCTCACCGGGACAGGGGACTGGGGCCAACGTCCTGACTTTC. This translates into CASSPGQGTGANVLTF. Full variable domain (outside the CDR3, taken from reference TRBV18 and TRBJ2-6): NAGVMQNPRHLVRRRGQEARLRCSPMKGHSHVYWYRQLPEEGLKFMVYLQKENIIDESGMPKERFSAEFPKEGPSILRIQQVVRGDSAAYFCASSPGQGTGANVLTFGAGSRLTVL.